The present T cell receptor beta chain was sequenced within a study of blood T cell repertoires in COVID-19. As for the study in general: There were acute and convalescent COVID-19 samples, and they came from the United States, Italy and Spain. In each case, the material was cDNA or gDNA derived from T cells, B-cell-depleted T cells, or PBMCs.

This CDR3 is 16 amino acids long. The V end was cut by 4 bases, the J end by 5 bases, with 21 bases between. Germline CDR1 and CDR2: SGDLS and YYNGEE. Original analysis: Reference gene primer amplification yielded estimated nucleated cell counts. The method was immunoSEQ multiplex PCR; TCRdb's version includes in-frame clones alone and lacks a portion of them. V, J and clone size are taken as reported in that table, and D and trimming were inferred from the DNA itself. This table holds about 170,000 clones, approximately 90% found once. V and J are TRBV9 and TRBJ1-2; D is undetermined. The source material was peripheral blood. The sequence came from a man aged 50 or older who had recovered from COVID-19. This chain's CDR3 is CASSPDTAERGYGYTF. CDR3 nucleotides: TGTGCCAGCAGCCCCGATACGGCTGAGAGAGGGTATGGCTACACCTTC.